This T cell receptor (beta chain) was identified during a study of early T cells in non-severe SARS-CoV-2 infection. Study summary: Sequenced bulk RNA came from whole blood that was unsorted, and chains were unpaired. Study observations and caveats: VDJdb matching, biased toward anti-spike CD8 responses, missed private and CD4 specificities.

This clonotype appeared a few times. Antigen: not known. Tagging with unique molecular identifiers was applied to individual cDNA molecules. A single record per CDR3 protein comes from TCRdb applying MiXCR to the 5' RACE reads. Here the sample spans roughly 75,000 distinct CDR3 sequences, approximately 10% being singletons. Germline CDR1 is SGHVS and CDR2 is FNYEAQ. The CDR3 contains 18 residues. The junction had 10 bases not matched to a gene; V was cut back by 1 base and J by 5 bases. The chain recombines TRBV7-6 with TRBJ2-2; 10 nucleotides align to TRBD1. The sequence was collected from an adult who was a healthcare worker with PCR-confirmed SARS-CoV-2 infection or an uninfected control (not recorded which). Input material: whole blood. CDR3 sequence (DNA): TGTGCCAGCAGCTTAGATTGGGGACAGGGGCGAGATACCGGGGAGCTGTTTTTT. It yields the protein CASSLDWGQGRDTGELFF.